This T cell receptor (beta chain) was obtained from a study of siplizumab effects on memory and regulatory T cells (dated by TCRdb to about 2019). Study-level background: Across roughly eight responder-stimulator pairs, mixed lymphocyte reactions were run as pairs, approximately 1 with siplizumab at roughly 1 ug/mL and approximately 1 without drug. The study examined how the anti-CD2 antibody siplizumab affects alloreactive T-cell subsets in allogeneic mixed lymphocyte reactions built from human PBMCs. Broad study findings and their caveats: Sequences below about 10^-5 frequency were poorly captured, so only a minor fraction of alloreactive clones could be mapped to unstimulated subsets. Among mappable alloreactive CD4+ clones, the Treg-derived fraction averaged approximately 69% with siplizumab versus about 25% in control reactions. Compared with memory T cells, unstimulated naive T cells appeared more diverse, and naive cells seemed to make a substantial contribution to the alloresponse. Roughly 75-96% of proliferating CD4+ or CD8+ clones could not be assigned a naive or memory phenotype. Siplizumab significantly reduced the cumulative frequency of alloreactive sequences traceable to unstimulated CD4+ memory T cells. Whether proliferating Tregs from siplizumab cultures actually had suppressive function was not functionally confirmed.

Library generation was performed with the immunoSEQ multiplex PCR assay. The deep sequencing platform assayed around 94,000 TCR templates per sample. Genomic DNA extracted from sorted T cells was used for TCRbeta CDR3 sequencing. The paper's data handling went like this. The R programming language was used for clonal analysis of TCRbeta CDR3 data. Unstimulated samples were compared with post-reaction CFSE-low samples to define alloreactive CD4+ and CD8+ clones. Regulatory or non-regulatory origin was assigned to alloreactive CD4+ clones by matching of sequences to sorted unstimulated Treg and non-Treg repertoires. In TCRdb, the immuneACCESS table is reduced to in-frame sequences with V and J assigned. These tables do not hold every clone; where another copy was compared, an unresolved V gene accounts for under half, and the others remain unexplained. V, J and clone size derive from that table, while D and trimming were established from the DNA sequence. The sample yields around 4,500 clones; around 50% were counted once. The ten biggest clones cover 3% to 4% of the sample.

Turning to this clone: This receptor's antigen is unknown. Per-base qualities were not stored, and no clone one base away is much larger.

Including the terminal cysteine and phenylalanine, the CDR3 comprises 16 residues. The CDR3 DNA has 48 bases and is translated from base 1. As encoded in the germline V gene (reference sequence), CDR1 is PRHDT while CDR2 is FYEKMQ. The germline ends are 13 bases apart after V is trimmed by 3 bases and J by 1 base. Cells from the mixed lymphocyte reactions were cocultured for 5 to 7 days at 37 degrees C. Responder PBMCs were labelled with CFSE, stimulator PBMCs were labelled with Violet Dye, and the two were mixed at a 1:1 ratio. Sorted unstimulated T cells and proliferating T cells recovered from mixed lymphocyte reactions underwent TCRbeta CDR3 sequencing. Fresh whole blood from some ten HLA-typed healthy donors was used as the source from which PBMCs were isolated. Proliferating CFSE-low responder T cells were FACS-sorted after the mixed lymphocyte reaction for TCR sequencing.

This TCR derives from a human donor in good health; the cells came from an allogeneic mixed lymphocyte reaction. Some clones in this sample may be carry-over from other donors' samples. Sequencing was carried out using CFSE-low (dividing) CD4+ T cells sorted from an allogeneic mixed lymphocyte reaction. The sequence links TRBV13 to TRBJ1-5; matching of 5 bases hints at TRBD1 as the D gene. The DNA sequence reads TGTGCCAGCAGCTTCAGGCAGGGATTCAGCAATCAGCCCCAGCATTTT. It encodes CASSFRQGFSNQPQHF.